This passage covers 20 T cell receptor beta chains from one sample sequenced in a study of blood T cell repertoires in COVID-19. Some clones are missing from TCRdb's copy, which holds only in-frame ones; the method was immunoSEQ multiplex PCR. The repertoire holds about 220,000 clones, with roughly 80% as singletons. Specimen: peripheral blood. These receptors originate from a woman of 80 years or more with COVID-19, enrolled during active disease.

This clone was counted once. This sequence joins TRBV4-1 and TRBJ2-3; 7 nucleotides align to TRBD2. V lost 0 bases and J lost 3; bases outside the gene matches: 9. There are 17 residues in the CDR3. Germline V lookup: CDR1 MGHRA, CDR2 YSYEKL. The CDR3 sequence is CASSQDSPAGRTDTQYF. CDR3 DNA sequence: TGCGCCAGCAGCCAAGATAGTCCAGCGGGAAGGACAGATACGCAGTATTTT.

The chain carries TRBV5-4 and TRBJ2-7; 14 nucleotides align to TRBD2. Losses at the gene ends were 4 bases for V and 5 bases for J; bases not matched to a gene: 17. The CDR3 has 19 amino acids. Looked up from germline, CDR1 is SGHNT and CDR2 is YYREEE (reference sequence). The CDR3 sequence: CASSRPSGTSGSVSHEQYF. The DNA for the CDR3 is TGTGCCAGCAGCCGACCCTCGGGGACTAGCGGGAGTGTTTCCCACGAGCAGTACTTC.

This clone was seen a single time. This rearrangement joins TRBV30 to TRBJ1-5; 7 nucleotides line up with TRBD1. Looked up from germline, CDR1 is GTSNPN and CDR2 is SVGIG (reference sequence). The CDR3 spans 16 residues. V trimming: 2 bases; J trimming: 4 bases; junction bases outside the gene matches: 11. The CDR3 DNA reads as TGTGCCTGGAGTTTCCATATGACAGGGCAGAATCAGCCCCAGCATTTT. As protein: CAWSFHMTGQNQPQHF.

This chain uses TRBV7-3 with TRBJ2-7; 10 bases fit TRBD2. The CDR3 length is 14 residues. Germline assignment: CDR1 SGHTA and CDR2 FQGTGA. J lost 6 bases, V lost 5 bases, and 7 bases had no gene match. CDR3 DNA: TGTGCCAGCAGCCGGGGACTAGCGTGGGCCGAGCAGTACTTC. Encoded protein: CASSRGLAWAEQYF.

This clone was observed a few times. The chain links TRBV11-3 to TRBJ2-2, with D possibly TRBD2 on 6 matching bases. Deletions cut 6 bases from V and 4 bases from J, with 12 bases between. Germline loops: CDR1 SGHNT, CDR2 YENEEA. The CDR3 contains 14 residues. In DNA, the CDR3 is TGTGCCAGCAGTCGGGACGGGGGCACCGGGGAGCTGTTTTTT. Amino acids: CASSRDGGTGELFF.

The V and J genes are TRBV27 and TRBJ2-1, with TRBD2 identical over 11 bases. The CDR3 extends over 17 amino acids. Per germline, CDR1 MNHEY and CDR2 SMNVEV (reference sequence). The V segment lost 5 bases and the J segment 6 bases; nucleotides outside the gene matches: 12. CDR3 nucleotide sequence: TGTGCCAGCAGTACCTCCACCCTAGCGGGAGGACGCAATGAGCAGTTCTTC. Protein: CASSTSTLAGGRNEQFF.

The J gene is TRBJ1-1, the V gene TRBV5-8; D is undetermined. The CDR3 sequence is 14 residues long. The germline V gene has CDR1 SGHTS and CDR2 YDEGEE. V lost 0 bases, J lost 1 base, and 7 bases lay in between. CDR3 loop: CASSLGRPNTEAFF. The DNA of the CDR3 is TGTGCCAGCAGCTTGGGGAGGCCGAACACTGAAGCTTTCTTT.

The rearrangement uses TRBV25-1 and TRBJ1-3; D is ambiguous. Germline V gene data show CDR1 as MGHDK and CDR2 as SYGVNS. This CDR3 region has 15 residues. Trimming pared 6 bases from V and 3 bases from J, leaving 15 bases between. The CDR3 spells CASRELGLNGNTIYF. In DNA form, the CDR3 reads TGTGCCAGCAGGGAGCTCGGACTCAATGGAAACACCATATATTTT.

In its sample, this clone was seen a few times. The gene calls are TRBV5-4 and TRBJ1-1; a possible D gene is TRBD1 (5 bases). The length of the CDR3 is 12 residues. Trimming stripped 0 bases from V and 9 bases from J, with 9 bases between. Germline lookup yields CDR1 SGHNT and CDR2 YYREEE (reference sequence). For the CDR3, the DNA is TGTGCCAGCAGCTTGGCCGGGGGGAAAGCTTTCTTT. Translation gives CASSLAGGKAFF.

The rearrangement links TRBV5-8 to TRBJ1-5; TRBD1 aligns across 9 bases. The germline V gene has CDR1 SGHTS and CDR2 YDEGEE. The CDR3 loop spans 16 amino acids. V was clipped by 2 bases and J by 4 bases; unmatched bases: 7. The CDR3 sequence is CASSFDTGQGNQPQHF. The DNA for the CDR3 is TGTGCCAGCAGCTTCGATACGGGACAGGGAAATCAGCCCCAGCATTTT.

J is TRBJ2-1 and V is TRBV18; unclear D gene. Germline CDR1 reads KGHSH; CDR2 reads LQKENI. Trimming cost V 2 bases and J 10 bases, with 6 bases left between them. The CDR3 is 11 residues long. CDR3 loop: CASSPETEQFF. The CDR3, as DNA: TGTGCCAGCTCACCAGAGACAGAGCAGTTCTTC.

This chain links TRBV5-4 with TRBJ2-1, with TRBD2 matching 11 bases. Germline lookup yields CDR1 SGHNT and CDR2 YYREEE (reference sequence). J was trimmed by 7 bases and V by 4 bases; bases with no gene match: 10. CDR3 length: 16 amino acids. CDR3 bases: TGTGCCAGCAGCGCCCCCCTAGCGGGGGGAAAGAATGAGCAGTTCTTC. It encodes CASSAPLAGGKNEQFF.

The chain joins TRBV6-1 to TRBJ2-7; TRBD1 agrees at 8 bases. The CDR3 is 17 amino acids. Germline V gene lookup returns CDR1 MNHNS and CDR2 SASEGT. The V gene end was trimmed by 1 base and the J gene end by 6 bases; junction bases not matched to a gene: 14. The CDR3 DNA reads as TGTGCCAGCAGTGAAGACAGGGGGTTTGCCCTGTTGCTCGAGCAGTACTTC. Its protein product is CASSEDRGFALLLEQYF.

V is TRBV4-3 and J is TRBJ1-3; a weak D match, TRBD1 (5 bases). The ends were cut back, 1 base at V and 6 bases at J, with 7 bases in the middle. Germline CDR1 LGHNA, CDR2 YSLEER. The CDR3 covers 13 residues. The DNA of the CDR3 is TGCGCCAGCAGCCAAGGGACAACAAACACCATATATTTT. Translated, it gives CASSQGTTNTIYF.

This sequence joins TRBV24-1 and TRBJ2-1; 9 bases map to TRBD1. V shed 3 bases, J shed 8 bases, and the junction held 7 bases outside the gene matches. From germline, CDR1 is KGHDR and CDR2 SFDVKD. The CDR3 length is 15 residues. The CDR3 DNA reads as TGTGCCACCAGTGATCCCGGGACAGGGATCGATGAGCAGTTCTTC. Amino acid sequence: CATSDPGTGIDEQFF.

The count of this clone is one. The genes are TRBV24-1 and TRBJ2-1; TRBD1 matches at 7 bases. With V trimmed by 3 bases and J by 8 bases, 15 bases remained unmatched. Germline CDR1 KGHDR, CDR2 SFDVKD. This CDR3 region has 17 residues. CDR3 loop: CATSDGGRTGMVYEQFF. For the CDR3, the DNA is TGTGCCACCAGTGATGGGGGCCGGACAGGTATGGTATATGAGCAGTTCTTC.

The gene calls are TRBV7-9 and TRBJ1-1, with D possibly matching TRBD1 (5 bases). The length of the CDR3 is 15 residues. CDR1 is SEHNR and CDR2 is FQNEAQ in the germline V gene (reference sequence). Trimming left V 6 bases short and J 4 bases short, with 18 bases between. CDR3 coding DNA: TGTGCCAGCAGAATACCGGGACCCGGGGGCACTGAAGCTTTCTTT. This gives the protein CASRIPGPGGTEAFF.

This clone has more than one count but fewer than ten. This chain joins TRBV10-1 and TRBJ2-7; no definite D call. CDR1 and CDR2 from the germline V gene are WNHNN and SYGVQD (reference sequence). Trimming pared 0 bases from V and 9 bases from J, leaving 15 bases between. This CDR3 has 14 amino acids. CDR3 residues: CASSESTAQSRQYF. DNA of the CDR3: TGCGCCAGCAGTGAGTCGACTGCCCAGTCCAGGCAGTACTTC.

The chain is built from TRBV24-1 and TRBJ2-1, with 11 bases fitting TRBD2. Germline V gives CDR1 KGHDR, CDR2 SFDVKD. Trimming took 7 bases from V and 10 from J; bases not matched to a gene: 8. The CDR3 is 14 amino acids. The DNA of the CDR3 is TGTGCCACCAGGACCGGGACTAGCGGCCGAGAGCAGTTCTTC. It is translated as CATRTGTSGREQFF.

The J gene is TRBJ1-5, the V gene TRBV6-5, with D hard to call. The CDR3 has 14 residues. V was clipped by 6 bases and J by 2 bases, with 11 bases between them. Per germline, CDR1 MNHEY and CDR2 SVGAGI. CDR3 residues: CASSNERGNQPQHF. In DNA form, the CDR3 reads TGTGCCAGCAGCAACGAGCGGGGCAATCAGCCCCAGCATTTT.